This TCR beta chain was identified in a study of blood T cell repertoires in COVID-19. Original methodology: Estimation of nucleated cell counts relied on the amplification of reference gene primers. Generated by immunoSEQ multiplex PCR, the TCRdb table keeps only in-frame clones and is missing some. V, J and clone size were drawn from that table, and D and trimming were deduced from the DNA. The repertoire holds 290,000 or so clones, with around 83% as singletons. V gave up 6 bases and J gave up 0 bases, with 15 bases separating them. The germline V gene encodes CDR1 PRHDT and CDR2 FYEKMQ (reference sequence). CDR3 length equals 16 residues. Clinical history reported by participants formed the basis on which cohorts were assigned. Participants in the exposed group had met a COVID-19 case in the 2 weeks before joining the study. This clone was detected a few times.

The receptor comes from a man aged 40-49 years who had been exposed to COVID-19. Sequenced: PBMCs or T cells enriched from blood (not recorded which). The chain couples TRBV13 to TRBJ1-3; D unclear. The CDR3 DNA is TGTGCCAGCAGTCCTAAGGACTGGTACTCTGGAAACACCATATATTTT. Its translation: CASSPKDWYSGNTIYF.